The present T cell receptor (beta chain) was sequenced within a study of blood T cell repertoires in COVID-19 (dated by TCRdb to the early 2020s). Concerning the study at large: The collaborator samples originated in the United States, Italy and Spain and spanned the acute and convalescent phases of COVID-19. The repertoires were released in a freely available public database intended as a resource for research on the immune response to SARS-CoV-2. The samples were drawn from two sources: the first 160 participants of the ongoing ImmuneRACE study, and approximately 1,300 subjects contributed by 6 global collaborators. The prospective study material was composed of cDNA or gDNA derived from T cells, B-cell-depleted T cells, or PBMCs. Deeply sampled blood TCRbeta repertoires from subjects exposed to, actively infected with, or recovered from COVID-19 were included in the dataset. Where HLA class I and class II types were available, the types were taken from metadata supplied by the sample provider, not from assay-based typing. The sample metadata nearly always contained a de-identified subject ID, COVID-19 status, age in years and sex. Broad study findings and their caveats: Clinical and demographic metadata were provided uncurated, with the amount varying by source and participant.

Details on this clone: What this receptor recognizes is not known. No much larger clonotype is one base removed from it; base qualities were not supplied.

Whole blood was collected in K2EDTA tubes by collaborating institutions according to the institutions' own protocols. For TCRbeta analysis, collaborator samples were shipped as frozen whole blood, as isolated PBMCs, or as DNA extracted from either sample type. The CDR3 holds 14 amino acids from the cysteine to the phenylalanine. Kept here is only the CDR3 DNA, which spans 42 bases and is read in frame from base 1. V has 7 bases trimmed and J has 4 bases trimmed; junction bases matching no gene number 7. From the germline V gene (reference sequence), CDR1 is LNHDA and CDR2 is SQIVND. TCRbeta CDR3 regions were amplified from genomic DNA using the immunoSEQ Assay, a bias-controlled multiplex PCR. The study's own analysis went as follows. Nucleated cell counts per sample were estimated from amplification of reference gene primers within the assay. Sequence reads were collapsed and filtered to measure the absolute abundance of every unique TCRbeta CDR3 rearrangement. For each sample, productive Simpson clonality was calculated as the square root of Simpson's diversity index over productive rearrangements. The immuneACCESS repertoire file appears here via TCRdb, limited to in-frame rearrangements. These files lack a portion of the clones; in checked studies, under half of the deficit traces to unresolved V genes, and the cause of the others is not known. The DNA was the basis for D and trimming; V, J and clone size are from that table. The sample has roughly 200,000 clones on record, around 90% of them singletons. The ten largest make up 0.53% of the sample.

The sequence links TRBV19 to TRBJ2-1; 7 of the junction bases match TRBD2. The clonotype was recovered from a man aged 50 or older with acute or convalescent COVID-19. Sequencing input: peripheral blood. The DNA sequence is given as TGTGCCAGTACGGCGGGAGATTTGTACAATGAGCAGTTCTTC. It is translated as CASTAGDLYNEQFF.